This T cell receptor beta chain stems from a study of T cell responses to AZD1222 COVID-19 vaccine. Study-wide points: It was only a handful of AZD1222 recipients who were seropositive at baseline. A reported finding is that nearly half of spike-specific TCRs target unmutated variant regions. Donors in the cohort were predominantly white British and more often female, and clonal diversity was possibly underestimated. Without day 14 samples, only post-peak T cell repertoires were studied.

Clones were sequenced by immunoSEQ multiplex PCR, and TCRdb holds only the in-frame ones, with some missing. The sample carries fewer than 140,000 clones, roughly 90% recorded once. The sample holds one count of this clone. Its antigen is unknown. The CDR3 sequence is 14 residues long. With 1 base removed from V and 1 base from J, the gap between germline ends came to 9 bases. CDR1 and CDR2 from the germline V gene are SGHNT and YYREEE (reference sequence). The TCR comes from an adult in good health. The sequencing used peripheral blood, collected on day 0 of AZD1222 vaccination. V gene TRBV5-4 combines with J gene TRBJ2-7; either TRBD1 or TRBD2 may fit D (5 bases each). This chain's CDR3 is CASSLRDGSYEQYF. The CDR3 coding sequence is TGTGCCAGCAGCTTGCGGGACGGATCCTACGAGCAGTACTTC.